The TCR beta chain under discussion was sequenced for a study of Graves' ophthalmopathy and Graves' hyperthyroidism. Transcripts of RNA were the source for amplifying TCR beta CDR3 regions. The library came from an HTBI-primed first-round RT-PCR and a second-round multiplex PCR. MiXCR, run by TCRdb on the multiplex PCR reads, gives a single entry per CDR3 protein. The table records about 210,000 distinct CDR3 sequences, 25% to 35% of them present only once. The CDR3 loop spans 12 amino acids. V dropped 8 bases and J dropped 2 bases, with 10 bases sitting between them. Diagnoses were established from clinical symptoms, serum thyroxine, TRAb, thyroid ultrasound and orbital computed tomography. Sampling 10 ml of fresh peripheral blood provided the PBMCs.

This receptor was identified in a man aged 50-59 years with Graves' ophthalmopathy. The rearrangement joins TRBV12-3 or TRBV12-4 to TRBJ2-7, with D possibly matching TRBD1 (6 bases). The source material was peripheral blood. The CDR3 nucleotides are TGTGCCAGCGGCAGGACAGCCTACGAGCAGTACTTC. Translating it yields CASGRTAYEQYF.